The next 28 T cell receptor beta chains were all read from a single sample in a study of identical twins. TCRdb called the 5' RACE reads again in MiXCR, with one record for every CDR3 protein. The sample records hundreds of thousands of distinct CDR3 sequences, 8.6% being singletons. These records were also assigned to another study, of yellow fever vaccine responses in identical twins.

Sequencing was performed on PBMCs. These receptors all stem from a woman aged 18-29 years in good health.

This clonotype was seen a handful of times. This rearrangement joins TRBV20-1 to TRBJ2-7; D might be TRBD1 or TRBD2, each matching 6 bases. This CDR3 is built from 14 residues. V shed 6 bases and J shed 1 base, with 16 bases lying between them. Per the germline V gene, CDR1 is DFQATT and CDR2 is SNEGSKA (reference sequence). The CDR3, as DNA: TGCAGTGCCGGGGGCCGTCCAAATTCCTACGAGCAGTACTTC. As protein: CSAGGRPNSYEQYF.

This clonotype came up many times. CDR3 bases: TGTGCCAGCAGTTTGTCCAGGGGTAATTCACCCCTCCACTTT. Its translation: CASSLSRGNSPLHF. J is TRBJ1-6 and V is TRBV12-3 or TRBV12-4, with a possible D match to TRBD1 (6 bases). The CDR3 contains 14 residues. The V end lost 3 bases, the J end lost 6 bases, and 9 bases lay between the germline ends.

This clonotype was picked up many times. The V gene is TRBV10-2, the J gene TRBJ2-7; 8 positions agree with TRBD1. The J segment lost 5 bases and the V segment lost 8 bases, leaving 2 bases of the junction unmatched. The germline CDR1 and CDR2 sequences are WSHSY and SAAADI. The length of the CDR3 is 11 residues. CDR3: CASGQGDEQYF. CDR3 in DNA: TGCGCCAGCGGACAGGGAGACGAGCAGTACTTC.

At least ten counts were recorded for this clonotype. V is TRBV6-4 and J is TRBJ2-3; the D gene is possibly TRBD1 (6 bases). This CDR3 comprises 16 residues. Per the germline V gene, CDR1 is MRHNA and CDR2 is SNTAGT. V lost 5 bases to trimming and J lost 0 bases, with 15 bases between them. The CDR3 nucleotides are TGTGCCAGCAGTTCCGGACAGCTTCTTAGCACAGATACGCAGTATTTT. It codes for CASSSGQLLSTDTQYF.

This clonotype has a count of ten or more. V and J are TRBV7-9 and TRBJ1-5; no clear D gene. The germline gives CDR1 SEHNR, CDR2 FQNEAQ (reference sequence). Trimming pared 0 bases from V and 5 bases from J, leaving 11 bases between. The CDR3 contains 15 residues. CDR3 in amino acids: CASSLASGKDQPQHF. The CDR3 DNA sequence: TGTGCCAGCAGCTTAGCGAGTGGCAAGGATCAGCCCCAGCATTTT.

About this clonotype: Sequence at one end of the junction differs from germline and may be a read error. J is TRBJ2-7 and V is TRBV10-3; D is undetermined. CDR3 length: 17 amino acids. Germline V gene data show CDR1 as ENHRY and CDR2 as SYGVKD. In DNA form, the CDR3 reads TGTGCCCTCAGTTTCGCACAGAAGAATCCTTCGGTTGACGAGCAGTACTTC. Residues: CALSFAQKNPSVDEQYF.

The J gene is TRBJ2-1, the V gene TRBV28; 10 bases are shared with TRBD2. Trimming at V came to 4 bases and at J to 5 bases, leaving 8 bases not matched to a gene. CDR1 and CDR2 (germline): MDHEN, SYDVKM. The CDR3 is made up of 16 amino acids. CDR3 amino acids: CASSYPTSGVNNEQFF. The CDR3 DNA reads TGTGCCAGCAGTTACCCCACTAGCGGGGTCAACAATGAGCAGTTCTTC.

The chain is built from TRBV7-2 and TRBJ2-7; 10 positions agree with TRBD2. This CDR3 has 15 amino acids. Germline V gene lookup returns CDR1 SGHTA and CDR2 FQGNSA. The J segment lost 2 bases and the V segment lost 5 bases, leaving 6 bases of the junction unmatched. Here the CDR3 DNA reads TGTGCCAGCAGCCCCACTAGCGGGGCCCCCTACGAGCAGTACTTC. It is translated as CASSPTSGAPYEQYF.

In its sample, this clonotype was seen many times. The V gene is TRBV6-1, the J gene TRBJ1-3; maybe TRBD1 (5 bases). The CDR3 covers 14 residues. V shed 7 bases and J shed 4 bases, with 14 bases lying between them. Per the germline V gene, CDR1 is MNHNS and CDR2 is SASEGT. The CDR3 coding sequence is TGTGCCAGCAAAAGACAGTCGCTGGGAAACACCATATATTTT. It translates to CASKRQSLGNTIYF.

The DNA of the CDR3 is TGTGCCAGCAGTTTTGCGCGATTCCACGAGCAGTACTTC. As protein: CASSFARFHEQYF. The rearrangement links TRBV27 to TRBJ2-7; the D is unclear. CDR1 is MNHEY, CDR2 SMNVEV, per germline (reference sequence). The V and J ends lost 3 bases and 5 bases respectively, with 11 bases between them. The CDR3 is 13 residues long.

In this sample, this clonotype turned up many times. The chain recombines TRBV20-1 with TRBJ2-3, with 9 bases matching TRBD2. The CDR3 runs 17 residues. V was clipped by 1 base and J by 6 bases; unmatched bases: 14. Germline CDR1 DFQATT, CDR2 SNEGSKA (reference sequence). The CDR3 nucleotides read TGCAGTGCTAGAGTGCCGGTAGCGGGAGTGTTAGGGGATACGCAGTATTTT. It codes for CSARVPVAGVLGDTQYF.

This chain joins TRBV6-1 and TRBJ2-2, with D maybe TRBD1 (7 bases). Between the trimmed V and J ends, which lost 6 bases and 1 base, there was a span of 12 bases. CDR1 and CDR2 (germline): MNHNS, SASEGT. The CDR3 is made up of 15 amino acids. CDR3 sequence (DNA): TGTGCCAGCAGAGGACAGGAGGGGAACACCGGGGAGCTGTTTTTT. Translating it yields CASRGQEGNTGELFF.

This clonotype has just a few counts. The V and J genes are TRBV6-1 and TRBJ2-7; TRBD2 agrees at 10 bases. Per the germline V gene, CDR1 is MNHNS and CDR2 is SASEGT. Trimming cost V 2 bases and J 2 bases; bases outside gene matches: 3. The CDR3 covers 15 residues. The CDR3 reads CASSERLAGPYEQYF. CDR3 nucleotide sequence: TGTGCCAGCAGTGAAAGACTAGCGGGCCCCTACGAGCAGTACTTC.

Note on this clonotype: A single base separates this from a much larger clone, so it may be a read error. V gene TRBV7-9 combines with J gene TRBJ2-1, with 10 bases fitting TRBD1. This CDR3 has 15 amino acids. Germline CDR1 and CDR2: SEHNR and FQNEAQ (reference sequence). The CDR3 sequence is CASSSPGQGYNEQLF. The CDR3 coding sequence is TGTGCCAGCAGCTCTCCGGGACAGGGGTACAATGAGCAGCTCTTC.

This chain links TRBV29-1 with TRBJ1-2; no clear D. V lost 4 bases and J 2 bases, leaving 5 bases between the germline ends. Per germline, CDR1 SQVTM and CDR2 ANQGSEA. The CDR3 length is 11 residues. CDR3 DNA: TGCAGCGTTGGGATAAACTATGGCTACACCTTC. Its protein is CSVGINYGYTF.

This clonotype was recorded many times. This chain joins TRBV12-3 or TRBV12-4 and TRBJ2-3; 10 nucleotides agree with TRBD2. The CDR3 contains 16 residues. V lost 3 bases, J lost 6 bases, and 9 bases stayed unmatched. CDR3: CASSFSLSGRADTQYF. CDR3 sequence (DNA): TGTGCCAGCAGTTTCTCCCTAAGCGGGAGGGCCGATACGCAGTATTTT.

This chain links TRBV11-1 with TRBJ2-2; the match to TRBD2 covers 11 bases. This CDR3 has 19 residues. Germline V gene data show CDR1 as SGHAT and CDR2 as FQDESV (reference sequence). Trimming at V came to 4 bases and at J to 4 bases, leaving 14 bases not matched to a gene. The CDR3 nucleotides read TGTGCCAGCAGCTCACGAATCGGGACTAGCGGTGGGAGCACCGGGGAGCTGTTTTTT. The encoded protein is CASSSRIGTSGGSTGELFF.

In nucleotides, the CDR3 is TGCGCCAGCAGGTCACTAGCGGGGGGGATCTACAATGAGCAGTTCTTC. Protein sequence: CASRSLAGGIYNEQFF. The chain employs TRBV4-1 and TRBJ2-1, with 13 bases lining up with TRBD2. Germline lookup yields CDR1 MGHRA and CDR2 YSYEKL. Trimming removed 6 bases from V and 3 bases from J; junction bases left unmatched: 5. This CDR3 comprises 16 residues.

This clonotype was observed a handful of times. The rearrangement links TRBV7-9 to TRBJ2-3; D gene ambiguous. Trimming shortened V by 3 bases and J by 4 bases, and 14 bases separated the two germline ends. From germline, CDR1 is SEHNR and CDR2 FQNEAQ (reference sequence). This CDR3 is built from 15 residues. The CDR3 nucleotides read TGTGCCAGCAGCTTTTCGACGGCCGCTGCAGATACGCAGTATTTT. Its translation is CASSFSTAAADTQYF. The full variable domain, in which reference TRBV7-9 and TRBJ2-3 provide the parts outside the CDR3, is DTGVSQNPRHKITKRGQNVTFRCDPISEHNRLYWYRQTLGQGPEFLTYFQNEAQLEKSRLLSDRFSAERPKGSFSTLEIQRTEQGDSAMYLCASSFSTAAADTQYFGPGTRLTVL.

The sample holds a few counts of this clonotype. The chain couples TRBV12-3 or TRBV12-4 to TRBJ1-2; a weak D match, TRBD1 (5 bases). The CDR3 contains 13 residues. V was clipped by 5 bases and J by 7 bases, with 14 bases between them. The CDR3 is CASSPRQGIGYTF. In DNA form, the CDR3 reads TGTGCCAGCAGTCCTCGTCAGGGTATTGGCTACACCTTC.

In its sample, this clonotype was seen many times. This chain uses TRBV20-1 with TRBJ2-1, with D possibly TRBD2 on 5 matching bases. Germline values: CDR1 DFQATT, CDR2 SNEGSKA (reference sequence). V was trimmed by 0 bases and J by 9 bases, leaving 12 bases between them. The CDR3 sequence is 13 residues long. The CDR3 loop is CSAREWSGGEQFF. CDR3 nucleotide sequence: TGCAGTGCTAGAGAATGGAGCGGTGGTGAGCAGTTCTTC.

In its sample, this clonotype was seen a few times. V gene TRBV20-1 combines with J gene TRBJ2-7; a weak D match, TRBD1 (6 bases). Per germline, CDR1 DFQATT and CDR2 SNEGSKA (reference sequence). CDR3 length: 12 residues. The V and J ends lost 6 bases and 9 bases respectively, with 18 bases between them. CDR3 nucleotides: TGCAGTGCGAGGACAGACTTCACAGGGCAGTACTTC. As protein: CSARTDFTGQYF.

The sample holds a few counts of this clonotype. The chain is built from TRBV3-1 and TRBJ2-3, with 9 bases aligning to TRBD2. Trimming took 4 bases from V and 4 from J; bases not matched to a gene: 9. Germline V gives CDR1 LGHDT, CDR2 YNNKEL (reference sequence). The CDR3 has 16 residues. CDR3 sequence (DNA): TGTGCCAGCAGCCCGCGACTAGCGGTTGAGGCAGATACGCAGTATTTT. Protein: CASSPRLAVEADTQYF.

This clonotype was observed a handful of times. This chain joins TRBV28 and TRBJ1-2; D possibly corresponds to TRBD1 (5 bases). CDR3 length: 15 residues. Germline values: CDR1 MDHEN, CDR2 SYDVKM. The germline V and J ends were trimmed by 4 bases and 3 bases, with 15 bases remaining between them. As DNA, the CDR3 is TGTGCCAGCAGTTCACTCACAGGTTCTTACTATGGCTACACCTTC. Translating gives CASSSLTGSYYGYTF.

This clonotype was observed a handful of times. The chain carries TRBV20-1 and TRBJ2-7; 11 nucleotides line up with TRBD2. The germline gives CDR1 DFQATT, CDR2 SNEGSKA (reference sequence). Unmatched junction bases numbered 4, after V lost 4 bases and J lost 2 bases. The CDR3 loop spans 14 amino acids. In nucleotides, the CDR3 is TGCAGTGCTAAGTCTAGCGGGGGGCCCTACGAGCAGTACTTC. Translating gives CSAKSSGGPYEQYF.

This clonotype was recorded many times. The chain has TRBV21-1 and TRBJ2-2; no check of the table's D call, TRBD1, against the DNA was made. TRBV21-1 is a listed pseudogene. The CDR3 is 14 residues long. CDR3 amino acids: CANLDRGSTGELFF. DNA for the CDR3: TGTGCCAACTTAGATAGGGGTAGCACCGGGGAGCTGTTTTTT.

The V gene is TRBV5-5, the J gene TRBJ2-1, with TRBD1 matching over 12 bases. Germline values: CDR1 SGHKS, CDR2 YYEKEE (reference sequence). The CDR3 extends over 16 amino acids. Trimming cost V 4 bases and J 7 bases; bases outside gene matches: 9. CDR3 protein: CASSTTGTGGRNEQFF. DNA of the CDR3: TGTGCCAGCAGCACAACCGGGACAGGGGGCAGAAATGAGCAGTTCTTC.

This clonotype appeared a few times. This chain joins TRBV28 and TRBJ2-7; D is perhaps TRBD2 (6 bases). The V and J ends lost 8 bases and 3 bases respectively, with 14 bases between them. The CDR3 loop spans 13 amino acids. The germline CDR1 and CDR2 sequences are MDHEN and SYDVKM. The DNA for the CDR3 is TGTGCCAGCGACGGGACTCCCGACTACGAGCAGTACTTC. Encoded protein: CASDGTPDYEQYF. Full variable domain (missing parts from reference TRBV28 and TRBJ2-7): DVKVTQSSRYLVKRTGEKVFLECVQDMDHENMFWYRQDPGLGLRLIYFSYDVKMKEKGDIPEGYSVSREKKERFSLILESASTNQTSMYLCASDGTPDYEQYFGPGTRLTVT.